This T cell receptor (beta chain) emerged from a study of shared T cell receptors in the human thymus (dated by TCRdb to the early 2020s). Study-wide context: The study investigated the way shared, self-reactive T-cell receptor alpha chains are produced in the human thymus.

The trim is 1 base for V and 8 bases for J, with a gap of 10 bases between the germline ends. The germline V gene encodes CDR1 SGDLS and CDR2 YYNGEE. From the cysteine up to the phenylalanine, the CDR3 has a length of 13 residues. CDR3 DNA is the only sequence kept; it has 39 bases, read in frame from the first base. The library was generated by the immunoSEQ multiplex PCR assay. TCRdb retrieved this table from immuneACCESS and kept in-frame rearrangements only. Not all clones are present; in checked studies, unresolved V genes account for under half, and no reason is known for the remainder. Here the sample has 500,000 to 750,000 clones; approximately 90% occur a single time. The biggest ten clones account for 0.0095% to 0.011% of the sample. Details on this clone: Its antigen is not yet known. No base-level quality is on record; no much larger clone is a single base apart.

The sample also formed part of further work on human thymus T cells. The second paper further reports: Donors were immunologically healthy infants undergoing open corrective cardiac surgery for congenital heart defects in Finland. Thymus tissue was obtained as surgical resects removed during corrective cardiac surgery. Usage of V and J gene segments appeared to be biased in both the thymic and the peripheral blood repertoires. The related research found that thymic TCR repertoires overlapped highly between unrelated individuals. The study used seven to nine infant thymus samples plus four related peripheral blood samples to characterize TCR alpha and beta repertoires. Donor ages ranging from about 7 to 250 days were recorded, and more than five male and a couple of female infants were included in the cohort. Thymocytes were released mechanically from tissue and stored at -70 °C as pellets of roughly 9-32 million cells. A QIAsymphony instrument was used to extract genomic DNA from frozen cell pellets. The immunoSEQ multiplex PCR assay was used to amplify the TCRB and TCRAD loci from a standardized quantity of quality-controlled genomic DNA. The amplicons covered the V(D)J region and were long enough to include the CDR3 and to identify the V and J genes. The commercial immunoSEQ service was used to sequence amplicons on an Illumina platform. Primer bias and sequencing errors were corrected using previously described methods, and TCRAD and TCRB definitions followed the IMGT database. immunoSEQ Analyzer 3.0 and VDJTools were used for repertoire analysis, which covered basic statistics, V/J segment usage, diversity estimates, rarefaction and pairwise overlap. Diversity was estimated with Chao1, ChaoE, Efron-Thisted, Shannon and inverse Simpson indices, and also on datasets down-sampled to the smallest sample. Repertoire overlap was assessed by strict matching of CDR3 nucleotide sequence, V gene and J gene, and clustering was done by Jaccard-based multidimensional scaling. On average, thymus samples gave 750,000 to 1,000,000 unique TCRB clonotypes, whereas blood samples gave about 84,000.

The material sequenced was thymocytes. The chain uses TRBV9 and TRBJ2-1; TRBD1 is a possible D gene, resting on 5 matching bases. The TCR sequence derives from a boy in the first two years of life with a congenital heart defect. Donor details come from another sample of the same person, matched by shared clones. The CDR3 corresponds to CASSVQGGDEQFF. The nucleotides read TGTGCCAGCAGCGTACAGGGTGGCGATGAGCAGTTCTTC.